This passage covers 28 T cell receptor beta chains from one sample sequenced in a study of glioma-infiltrating T cells. TCR alpha and beta CDR3 regions were amplified from RNA using iRepertoire nested multiplex PCR. TCRdb analysed the multiplex PCR reads with MiXCR anew, one entry per CDR3 protein. The table lists around 100,000 distinct CDR3 sequences, roughly 30% of them singletons, with roughly 45% in the top ten. Sequencing input: glioma tissue, nonneoplastic brain tissue, or PBMCs (not recorded which). Receptor source: a human donor with low-grade glioma or glioblastoma, undergoing nonglioma brain surgery, or in good health (not recorded which).

This chain uses TRBV29-1 with TRBJ1-2, with D possibly matching TRBD1 (5 bases). Trimming cost V 7 bases and J 8 bases, with 14 bases left between them. Germline V gene sequence: CDR1 SQVTM, CDR2 ANQGSEA. CDR3 length equals 11 residues. In DNA form, the CDR3 reads TGCAGCGCTGGGGGGGGATTGGGCTACACCTTC. It is translated as CSAGGGLGYTF.

In this sample, this clonotype turned up many times. The rearrangement uses TRBV20-1 and TRBJ2-3; D ambiguous. V lost 5 bases and J lost 4, with 16 bases in between. Per the germline V gene, CDR1 is DFQATT and CDR2 is SNEGSKA (reference sequence). CDR3 length equals 14 residues. The CDR3 coding sequence is TGCAGTGCTCTCAGTGCCGATGCATCAGATACGCAGTATTTT. This encodes CSALSADASDTQYF.

This clonotype was observed many times. The genes are TRBV6-1 and TRBJ2-7; no definite D call. The V end lost 5 bases, the J end lost 4 bases, and 9 bases lay between the germline ends. Germline V lookup: CDR1 MNHNS, CDR2 SASEGT. The CDR3 loop spans 12 amino acids. This chain's CDR3 is CASSRQAYEQYF. In DNA form, the CDR3 reads TGTGCCAGCAGTAGGCAAGCTTACGAGCAGTACTTC.

Worth noting for this clonotype: This may arise from a read error, as a much more abundant clone is one base away. The chain joins TRBV7-9 to TRBJ2-7, with D unresolved. V lost 8 bases and J lost 1, with 15 bases in between. This CDR3 comprises 14 residues. CDR1 SEHNR and CDR2 FQNEAQ come from the germline V gene (reference sequence). The CDR3 reads CASVSFSMSYEQYF. In DNA, the CDR3 is TGTGCCAGCGTTTCGTTTTCTATGTCCTACGAGCAGTACTTC.

This clonotype was detected only once. Possible read error: a much larger clone is one base away. V and J are TRBV15 and TRBJ1-2, with D unresolved. The germline V gene encodes CDR1 LNHNV and CDR2 YYDKDF (reference sequence). The CDR3 contains 16 residues. V lost 5 bases, J lost 0 bases, and 16 bases lay in between. The CDR3: CATSRSAAGANYGYTF. The CDR3 nucleotides read TGTGCCACCAGCCGGAGTGCCGCAGGCGCTAACTATGGCTACACCTTC.

This clonotype was detected ten times or more. The rearrangement joins TRBV25-1 to TRBJ1-1, with 7 bases aligning to TRBD1. The V gene end was trimmed by 4 bases and the J gene end by 8 bases; junction bases not matched to a gene: 7. This CDR3 has 13 residues. Germline V gene lookup returns CDR1 MGHDK and CDR2 SYGVNS. DNA for the CDR3: TGTGCCAGCAGTGTTACAGGGGTCTACGAAGCTTTCTTT. Translation: CASSVTGVYEAFF.

Concerning this clonotype itself: This may arise from a read error, as a much more abundant clone is one base away. V usage is TRBV12-3 or TRBV12-4 and J usage is TRBJ2-1, with 12 bases that match TRBD1. Trimming at V came to 4 bases and at J to 5 bases, leaving 3 bases not matched to a gene. This CDR3 has 15 residues. The CDR3 here is CASSYGTGGHNEQFF. The CDR3 coding sequence is TGTGCCAGCAGTTATGGGACAGGGGGCCACAATGAGCAGTTCTTC.

This clonotype showed up many times. J is TRBJ2-3 and V is TRBV24-1; 9 bases match TRBD2. The germline CDR1 and CDR2 sequences are KGHDR and SFDVKD. The length of the CDR3 is 16 residues. The V segment lost 4 bases and the J segment 5 bases; nucleotides outside the gene matches: 9. The CDR3 sequence is CATSEHSGGKGDTQYF. In DNA, the CDR3 is TGTGCCACCAGTGAACATAGCGGGGGCAAGGGAGATACGCAGTATTTT.

This clonotype was recorded once. Given a much more abundant clone one base away, this may be a read error. The V and J genes are TRBV28 and TRBJ2-7; 7 bases are a match to TRBD1. This CDR3 comprises 12 residues. Germline V gene lookup returns CDR1 MDHEN and CDR2 SYDVKM. The CDR3 reads CASSADRDERYF. The DNA for the CDR3 is TGTGCCAGCAGTGCCGACAGGGACGAGCGGTACTTC.

Note on this clonotype: This may be a read error: a much more frequent sequence differs by one nucleotide. CDR3 protein: CTSSDLGTQYF. The CDR3 DNA reads as TGTACCAGTAGTGACCTGGGTACGCAGTATTTT. The V gene is TRBV19, the J gene TRBJ2-3; D is unclear. The CDR3 is 11 amino acids. Germline CDR1 is LNHDA and CDR2 is SQIVND (reference sequence).

Points on this clonotype: A much larger clone differs from this one at a single base, so this may be a read error. The V and J genes are TRBV28 and TRBJ1-2; TRBD1 might be the D (5 bases). Trimming removed 6 bases at V and 3 bases at J, with 20 bases between. Germline loops: CDR1 MDHEN, CDR2 SYDVKM. The CDR3 is made up of 16 amino acids. In DNA form, the CDR3 reads TGTGCCAGCAGCCAATACAGGTTTAGTCGGGACTATGGCTACACCTTC. Encoded protein: CASSQYRFSRDYGYTF.

This clonotype was observed at least ten times. This chain connects TRBV6-1 to TRBJ2-7; D is possibly TRBD2 (5 bases). The germline V gene encodes CDR1 MNHNS and CDR2 SASEGT. The CDR3 runs to 15 residues. The V end was cut by 1 base, the J end by 2 bases, with 12 bases between. CDR3: CASSEGEGAAYEQYF. CDR3 bases: TGTGCCAGCAGTGAAGGAGAGGGTGCGGCCTACGAGCAGTACTTC.

Many counts were recorded for this clonotype. This rearrangement joins TRBV18 to TRBJ1-6, with D tentatively TRBD1 (6 bases). Germline loops: CDR1 KGHSH, CDR2 LQKENI. V was pared by 6 bases and J by 5 bases, with 8 bases between. The length of the CDR3 is 13 residues. This chain's CDR3 is CASSRTDNSPLHF. The CDR3 DNA follows: TGTGCCAGCTCCCGGACAGATAATTCACCCCTCCACTTT.

A note on this clonotype: The DNA is left out, because the CDR3 cannot be placed on it with certainty; the CDR3 is given as TCRdb lists it. The chain uses TRBV6-2 or TRBV6-3 and TRBJ1-1; the table's TRBD1 call for D was not verified on the DNA. The length of the CDR3 is 23 amino acids, counting both ends. CDR1 is MNHEY and CDR2 is SVGEGT in the germline V gene. CDR3 protein: CASSFYICSARIGTGVENTEAFF.

Details on this clonotype: Because it lacks the conserved phenylalanine or tryptophan at the end, this CDR3 is likely a read error. V usage is TRBV27 and J usage is TRBJ2-7; 11 nucleotides match TRBD1. CDR1 MNHEY and CDR2 SMNVEV come from the germline V gene (reference sequence). This CDR3 contains 15 residues. Losses at the gene ends were 6 bases for V and 3 bases for J; bases not matched to a gene: 7. The CDR3 here is CASSRTGTGGYEQYL. The CDR3 coding sequence is TGTGCCAGCAGCCGCACAGGGACAGGGGGCTACGAGCAGTACCTC.

J is TRBJ2-1 and V is TRBV7-3, with TRBD1 matching 7 bases. The V segment lost 4 bases and the J segment 9 bases; nucleotides outside the gene matches: 6. The CDR3 covers 13 residues. Looked up from germline, CDR1 is SGHTA and CDR2 is FQGTGA. The CDR3 reads CASSSTRDSEQFF. The CDR3 DNA follows: TGTGCCAGCAGCTCGACCCGGGACAGTGAGCAGTTCTTC. The full variable domain, in which reference TRBV7-3 and TRBJ2-1 provide the parts outside the CDR3, is GAGVSQTPSNKVTEKGKYVELRCDPISGHTALYWYRQSLGQGPEFLIYFQGTGAADDSGLPNDRFFAVRPEGSVSTLKIQRTERGDSAVYLCASSSTRDSEQFFGPGTRLTVL.

This clonotype was seen many times. The junction departs from the called germline gene at one end, perhaps through a read error. The gene calls are TRBV27 and TRBJ2-7; D might be TRBD1 (6 bases). The germline gives CDR1 MNHEY, CDR2 SMNVEV (reference sequence). CDR3 length: 15 residues. CDR3 sequence reads: CASSLSGDTFYEQYF. CDR3 DNA sequence: TGTGCCAGCAGTCTATCCGGGGACACCTTCTACGAGCAGTACTTC.

The chain combines TRBV28 with TRBJ1-1; D call uncertain. This CDR3 has 14 residues. In germline, CDR1 is MDHEN, CDR2 SYDVKM. The ends were cut back, 6 bases at V and 0 bases at J, with 11 bases in the middle. CDR3 in DNA: TGTGCCAGCAGCTCTCCGTACATGAACACTGAAGCTTTCTTT. Its translation: CASSSPYMNTEAFF.

As to this clonotype: A much larger clone lies one base from this, so it may be a read error. This sequence joins TRBV7-2 and TRBJ1-1; 7 bases match TRBD1. J was trimmed by 8 bases and V by 2 bases; bases with no gene match: 14. The CDR3 contains 16 residues. CDR1 is SGHTA and CDR2 is FQGNSA in the germline V gene. CDR3: CASSLRSRTQGGEAFF. In DNA form, the CDR3 reads TGTGCCAGCAGCTTACGCTCCAGAACCCAGGGGGGGGAAGCTTTCTTT.

The sample holds many counts of this clonotype. The V gene is TRBV28, the J gene TRBJ1-1, with D unresolved. There are 16 residues in the CDR3. Germline CDR1 reads MDHEN; CDR2 reads SYDVKM. V was cut by 4 bases and J by 5 bases, with 20 bases left in between. CDR3 coding DNA: TGTGCCAGCAGTTGGTTCCCCACACGATTCGAAACTGAAGCTTTCTTT. It is translated as CASSWFPTRFETEAFF.

In the case of this clonotype: With a much larger clone just one base away, this may be a read error. The chain combines TRBV12-3 or TRBV12-4 with TRBJ2-7; TRBD2 is a possible D gene (6 bases). The CDR3 has 14 residues. V was cut by 1 base and J by 3 bases, with 10 bases left in between. CDR3 residues: CASSLVGRDYEQYF. CDR3 nucleotides: TGTGCCAGCAGTTTAGTCGGGAGAGACTACGAGCAGTACTTC.

The table lists this clonotype with a few counts. This chain uses TRBV3-1 with TRBJ2-1; D not resolved. The germline V and J ends were trimmed by 1 base and 4 bases, with 14 bases remaining between them. The CDR3 extends over 16 amino acids. Looked up from germline, CDR1 is LGHDT and CDR2 is YNNKEL (reference sequence). CDR3 sequence: CASSQGGTIRYNEQFF. CDR3 DNA sequence: TGTGCCAGCAGCCAAGGAGGAACGATTCGGTACAATGAGCAGTTCTTC.

The rearrangement joins TRBV11-2 to TRBJ2-1; D possibly corresponds to TRBD2 (6 bases). Germline V CDR1 and CDR2: SGHAT, FQNNGV. This CDR3 comprises 13 residues. V lost 5 bases and J 10 bases, leaving 15 bases between the germline ends. In DNA, the CDR3 is TGTGCCAGCAGCACGGGACTCCGCGGGGAGCAGTTCTTC. Its translation: CASSTGLRGEQFF.

The chain couples TRBV19 to TRBJ2-3; D is ambiguous. In germline, CDR1 is LNHDA, CDR2 SQIVND (reference sequence). The CDR3 covers 17 residues. The V gene lost 3 bases and the J gene lost 0 bases, with 16 bases spanning the gap. DNA for the CDR3: TGTGCCAGTAGTATCTTGTCCGTTGGTGCTAGCACAGATACGCAGTATTTT. Its protein is CASSILSVGASTDTQYF.

This clonotype has at least ten counts. This sequence joins TRBV4-1 and TRBJ2-7; D gene unclear. Germline assignment: CDR1 MGHRA and CDR2 YSYEKL. CDR3 length: 16 residues. Trimming cost V 4 bases and J 1 base, with 17 bases left between them. The CDR3 reads CASSPYSIASSYEQYF. CDR3 DNA sequence: TGCGCCAGCAGCCCCTACAGCATCGCCTCTTCCTACGAGCAGTACTTC.

This clonotype was seen repeatedly, ten times or more. The V and J genes are TRBV24-1 and TRBJ1-2, with 7 bases lining up with TRBD1. Trimming cost V 2 bases and J 4 bases; bases outside gene matches: 9. This CDR3 has 16 residues. Germline loops: CDR1 KGHDR, CDR2 SFDVKD. CDR3 bases: TGTGCCACCAGTGATTCGACAGGGAATTTTGCCTATGGCTACACCTTC. Protein: CATSDSTGNFAYGYTF.

This clonotype was recorded a few times. The gene calls are TRBV2 and TRBJ2-2; D ambiguous. Germline loops: CDR1 SNHLY, CDR2 FYNNEI. V was clipped by 4 bases and J by 0 bases, with 9 bases between them. The CDR3 covers 15 residues. The CDR3, as DNA: TGTGCCAGCAGTGGCCGGACGGCGAACACCGGGGAGCTGTTTTTT. Translation: CASSGRTANTGELFF.

This clonotype turned up a few times. The gene calls are TRBV29-1 and TRBJ2-3, with 10 nucleotides matching TRBD2. The CDR3 extends over 14 amino acids. From germline, CDR1 is SQVTM and CDR2 ANQGSEA. V lost 6 bases to trimming and J lost 0 bases; unmatched junction nucleotides: 3. The CDR3 sequence: CSVLAGVSTDTQYF. CDR3 DNA: TGCAGCGTCCTAGCGGGGGTGAGCACAGATACGCAGTATTTT.